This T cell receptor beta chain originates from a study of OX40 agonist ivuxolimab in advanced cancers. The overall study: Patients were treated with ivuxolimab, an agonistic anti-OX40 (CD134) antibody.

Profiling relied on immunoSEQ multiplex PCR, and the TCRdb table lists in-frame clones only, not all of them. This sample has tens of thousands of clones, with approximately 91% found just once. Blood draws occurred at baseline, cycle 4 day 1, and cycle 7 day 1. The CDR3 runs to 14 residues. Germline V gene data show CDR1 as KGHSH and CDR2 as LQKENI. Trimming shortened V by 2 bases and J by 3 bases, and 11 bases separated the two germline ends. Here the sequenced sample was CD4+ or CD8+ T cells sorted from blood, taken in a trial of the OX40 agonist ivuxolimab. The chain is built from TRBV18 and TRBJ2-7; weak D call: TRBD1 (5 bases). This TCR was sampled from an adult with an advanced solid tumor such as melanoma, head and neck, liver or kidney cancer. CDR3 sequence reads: CASSPEDTGYEQYF. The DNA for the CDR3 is TGTGCCAGCTCACCAGAGGACACGGGCTACGAGCAGTACTTC.